The 27 T cell receptor beta chains below were found in one sample sequenced in a study of T-cell memory formation after mild COVID-19. TCRdb fed the 5' RACE reads into MiXCR, producing one record per CDR3 protein. Of approximately 300,000 distinct CDR3 sequences in the sample, roughly 15% are singletons; the top ten hold roughly 23%. Sequenced sample: PBMCs or a T cell subset sorted from them (not recorded which). The receptor set was obtained from a man between 18 and 35 years old who had mild COVID-19 (a few samples of this study predate the infection). Cell type and time point are not known.

This clonotype has more than one count but fewer than ten. This sequence joins TRBV6-2 or TRBV6-3 and TRBJ2-5; D possibly corresponds to TRBD1 (5 bases). The CDR3 sequence is 11 residues long. The germline V and J ends were trimmed by 6 bases and 8 bases, with 10 bases remaining between them. Germline CDR1 reads MNHEY; CDR2 reads SVGEGT. The DNA of the CDR3 is TGTGCCAGCAGGATAAGGGGAACCCAGTACTTC. It is translated as CASRIRGTQYF.

This chain uses TRBV12-3 or TRBV12-4 with TRBJ2-7, with 10 nucleotides matching TRBD1. The junction had 4 bases not matched to a gene; V was cut back by 7 bases and J by 4 bases. This CDR3 has 13 residues. The CDR3: CASMRDRGYEQYV. DNA of the CDR3: TGTGCCAGCATGCGGGACAGGGGATACGAGCAGTACGTC.

The chain recombines TRBV5-6 with TRBJ2-1; 11 nucleotides line up with TRBD1. J gave up 15 bases and V 3 bases, and 8 bases lay outside the gene matches. Germline loops: CDR1 SGHDT, CDR2 YYEEEE. The CDR3 sequence is 13 residues long. The CDR3 DNA is TGTGCCAGCAGCTCAGGACAGGGGGCGAGGGGGTTCTTC. It is translated as CASSSGQGARGFF.

This sequence joins TRBV6-5 and TRBJ1-4; D is uncertain. Per germline, CDR1 MNHEY and CDR2 SVGAGI. V lost 6 bases and J 5 bases, leaving 13 bases between the germline ends. The CDR3 totals 14 residues. The CDR3 DNA reads as TGTGCCAGCAGGAACCGGGCCTACAATGAAAAACTGTTTTTT. This translates into CASRNRAYNEKLFF.

This chain joins TRBV20-1 and TRBJ2-5, with D tentatively TRBD2 (5 bases). The germline V gene has CDR1 DFQATT and CDR2 SNEGSKA (reference sequence). CDR3 length: 12 residues. Trimming stripped 5 bases from V and 7 bases from J, with 14 bases between. CDR3 loop: CSAGRPRGTQYF. CDR3 DNA sequence: TGCAGTGCTGGGAGACCCAGAGGGACCCAGTACTTC.

The chain employs TRBV20-1 and TRBJ2-3; 9 bases match TRBD2. The CDR3 has 15 amino acids. With V trimmed by 3 bases and J by 4 bases, 8 bases remained unmatched. Germline values: CDR1 DFQATT, CDR2 SNEGSKA (reference sequence). Written as DNA, the CDR3 is TGCAGTGCTAGTCGTGCTAGCGGGGCGGCAGATACGCAGTATTTT. Its translation is CSASRASGAADTQYF.

V and J are TRBV27 and TRBJ1-2; D gene ambiguous. CDR3 length: 15 amino acids. V was cut by 4 bases and J by 6 bases, with 18 bases left in between. Germline values: CDR1 MNHEY, CDR2 SMNVEV (reference sequence). The DNA for the CDR3 is TGTGCCAGCAGTTCGAGCCCCCATGGCACGAATGGCTACACCTTC. This sequence encodes CASSSSPHGTNGYTF.

The CDR3: CASSLGDYQPQHF. CDR3 nucleotide sequence: TGTGCCAGCAGTTTAGGGGACTATCAGCCCCAGCATTTT. The rearrangement uses TRBV12-3 or TRBV12-4 and TRBJ1-5; D possibly corresponds to TRBD1 (5 bases). Trimming cost V 1 base and J 5 bases, with 6 bases left between them. The CDR3 length is 13 residues.

The gene calls are TRBV29-1 and TRBJ2-2; 10 bases agree with TRBD2. J lost 0 bases, V lost 3 bases, and 4 bases had no gene match. Germline V gives CDR1 SQVTM, CDR2 ANQGSEA. The CDR3 totals 16 residues. This CDR3 reads CSVEGLANANTGELFF. The CDR3 DNA follows: TGCAGCGTTGAGGGACTAGCGAACGCGAACACCGGGGAGCTGTTTTTT.

This clonotype was detected a few times. The J gene is TRBJ2-1, the V gene TRBV24-1, with TRBD2 identical over 8 bases. The CDR3 loop spans 15 amino acids. V was pared by 5 bases and J by 8 bases, with 10 bases of the junction left unmatched. Germline V gene sequence: CDR1 KGHDR, CDR2 SFDVKD. The CDR3 loop is CATSVAGPKGDEQFF. DNA for the CDR3: TGTGCCACCAGTGTAGCGGGACCGAAAGGGGATGAGCAGTTCTTC.

This clonotype appeared many times. The chain combines TRBV6-6 with TRBJ2-3; D ambiguous. CDR3 length: 15 residues. CDR1 MNHNY and CDR2 SVGAGI come from the germline V gene (reference sequence). V lost 0 bases and J 6 bases, leaving 13 bases between the germline ends. The CDR3 DNA is TGTGCCAGCAGTTACTCAGGATCCAGACTGGATACGCAGTATTTT. This translates into CASSYSGSRLDTQYF.

V and J are TRBV18 and TRBJ1-1; no clear D. Trimming left V 6 bases short and J 7 bases short, with 18 bases between. CDR1 is KGHSH, CDR2 LQKENI, per germline. This CDR3 spans 14 amino acids. The DNA for the CDR3 is TGTGCCAGCTCCCCGGGATCCAGGCTGATTGAAGCTTTCTTT. Its translation is CASSPGSRLIEAFF.

J is TRBJ2-7 and V is TRBV21-1. TRBV21-1 is given as a pseudogene. The CDR3 is 14 residues long. The CDR3 DNA reads TGTGCCATCCCCAAAAGGATGAACTCCTACGAGCAGTACGTC. It yields the protein CAIPKRMNSYEQYV.

The rearrangement uses TRBV5-1 and TRBJ1-3; D uncertain. Germline CDR1 is SGHRS and CDR2 is YFSETQ. Deletions cut 2 bases from V and 0 bases from J, with 15 bases between. The CDR3 has 17 amino acids. Written as DNA, the CDR3 is TGCGCCAGCAGCTTTTCACCTCCCCCGAGCTCTGGAAACACCATATATTTT. This gives the protein CASSFSPPPSSGNTIYF.

There are a few counts of this clonotype. The chain couples TRBV20-1 to TRBJ1-1; possibly TRBD1 for D (5 bases). Looked up from germline, CDR1 is DFQATT and CDR2 is SNEGSKA (reference sequence). The CDR3 totals 14 residues. V was trimmed by 2 bases and J by 4 bases, leaving 14 bases between them. Written as DNA, the CDR3 is TGCAGTGCTAGATCTCGGGTCACAGGCACTGAAGCTTTCTTT. It is translated as CSARSRVTGTEAFF.

The V gene is TRBV6-5, the J gene TRBJ2-7, with 9 bases aligning to TRBD1. CDR3 length: 17 residues. Germline V gene data show CDR1 as MNHEY and CDR2 as SVGAGI. The V segment lost 6 bases and the J segment 0 bases; nucleotides outside the gene matches: 12. CDR3 bases: TGTGCCAGCAGGCCGGGACAGGGACCACCGAGCTCCTACGAGCAGTACTTC. Its protein is CASRPGQGPPSSYEQYF.

The CDR3 DNA follows: TGTGCCAGCAGCCAAGATCGGAGCCGGATCCTTCGAGCCCAGTACTTC. Protein: CASSQDRSRILRAQYF. The chain combines TRBV3-1 with TRBJ2-5; no clear D. The CDR3 consists of 16 residues. Trimming cost V 0 bases and J 9 bases, with 20 bases left between them. Per germline, CDR1 LGHDT and CDR2 YNNKEL (reference sequence).

The table lists this clonotype with many counts. The gene calls are TRBV6-2 or TRBV6-3 and TRBJ2-2; D not certain. V was trimmed by 2 bases and J by 3 bases, leaving 7 bases between them. The CDR3 has 14 amino acids. Germline V gives CDR1 MNHEY, CDR2 SVGEGT. Written as DNA, the CDR3 is TGTGCCAGCAGTTACCTTACAGACACCGGGGAGCTGTTTTTT. It is translated as CASSYLTDTGELFF.

The J gene is TRBJ2-5, the V gene TRBV12-3 or TRBV12-4; tentative D call: TRBD1 (5 bases). V shed 6 bases and J shed 5 bases, with 16 bases lying between them. The CDR3 length is 14 residues. CDR3 in DNA: TGTGCCAGCAGCCCCCCGCCCGCAGGGGAGACCCAGTACTTC. Amino acids: CASSPPPAGETQYF.

This clonotype was counted a few times. The rearrangement links TRBV10-3 to TRBJ2-1; 9 bases map to TRBD1. The CDR3 length is 15 residues. With V trimmed by 7 bases and J by 5 bases, 9 bases remained unmatched. Germline V gene data show CDR1 as ENHRY and CDR2 as SYGVKD. Here the CDR3 DNA reads TGTGCCATCACCGACTCCGGGACAGGGAACAATGAGCAGTTCTTC. Protein sequence: CAITDSGTGNNEQFF.

The J gene is TRBJ2-7, the V gene TRBV5-1, with D possibly being TRBD1 (6 bases). Germline values: CDR1 SGHRS, CDR2 YFSETQ. With 2 bases removed from V and 3 bases from J, the gap between germline ends came to 15 bases. CDR3 length: 15 amino acids. The DNA for the CDR3 is TGCGCCAGCAGCTTAGGGACAAGCACCTTCTACGAGCAGTACGTC. Translating it yields CASSLGTSTFYEQYV.

The V and J genes are TRBV3-1 and TRBJ2-7, with D perhaps assigned TRBD1 or TRBD2 (5 bases each). Germline V CDR1 and CDR2: LGHDT, YNNKEL (reference sequence). V was pared by 1 base and J by 5 bases, with 21 bases between. The CDR3 runs to 17 residues. Here the CDR3 DNA reads TGTGCCAGCAGCCAAGCATTTAGTTGGGCAGGGAGCAACGAGCAGTACTTC. Protein sequence: CASSQAFSWAGSNEQYF.

There are a few counts of this clonotype. This rearrangement joins TRBV6-5 to TRBJ2-3; 8 bases fit TRBD2. The CDR3 covers 12 residues. The junction had 3 bases not matched to a gene; V was cut back by 5 bases and J by 8 bases. In germline, CDR1 is MNHEY, CDR2 SVGAGI. The DNA for the CDR3 is TGTGCCAGCAGTCCGGGAGGGGGTACGCAGTATTTT. Its protein product is CASSPGGGTQYF.

The gene calls are TRBV13 and TRBJ2-2; 7 bases match TRBD1. Germline V gene sequence: CDR1 PRHDT, CDR2 FYEKMQ (reference sequence). The CDR3 totals 13 residues. The ends lost 8 bases at V and 6 bases at J; junction bases unmatched: 6. CDR3 amino acids: CASLRGHSGELFF. CDR3 nucleotides: TGTGCCAGCTTGAGGGGGCATTCCGGGGAGCTGTTTTTT.

The table lists this clonotype with a count of one. This rearrangement joins TRBV5-4 to TRBJ2-2; 9 nucleotides align to TRBD1. The CDR3 loop spans 16 amino acids. Trimming took 4 bases from V and 7 from J; bases not matched to a gene: 11. Germline CDR1 SGHNT, CDR2 YYREEE (reference sequence). This CDR3 is CASSRSGTGFIGELFF. The CDR3 nucleotides are TGTGCCAGCAGCCGCTCCGGGACAGGGTTCATCGGGGAGCTGTTTTTT.

This clonotype has just a few counts. This sequence joins TRBV25-1 and TRBJ2-3; 9 bases are shared with TRBD1. Germline trimming cut 2 bases from V and 2 bases from J; bases unmatched to any gene: 5. The CDR3 runs to 16 residues. Germline CDR1 is MGHDK and CDR2 is SYGVNS. The CDR3 is CASSEIGTGFTDTQYF. The CDR3 DNA sequence: TGTGCCAGCAGTGAAATCGGGACAGGGTTCACAGATACGCAGTATTTT.

This clonotype turned up a few times. The V call is TRBV6-1, the J call TRBJ1-2, with 9 bases that match TRBD1. CDR1 is MNHNS and CDR2 is SASEGT in the germline V gene. The CDR3 extends over 12 amino acids. The V gene end was trimmed by 10 bases and the J gene end by 9 bases; junction bases not matched to a gene: 9. The CDR3 spells CATTGGSMSYTF. The CDR3 DNA follows: TGTGCCACCACAGGGGGCTCAATGAGCTACACCTTC.